This TCR beta chain was recorded in a study of T cells in Graves' hyperthyroidism and ophthalmopathy. Study-wide findings and caveats: In blood, most of the thyroid clonotypes expanded above 0.001 were also present.

The CDR3 covers 13 residues. Per the germline V gene, CDR1 is MGHRA and CDR2 is YSYEKL. V gave up 1 base and J gave up 12 bases; unmatched junction bases: 6. Researchers barred patients who had uncontrolled infection, other autoimmune disease, pregnancy or lactation. PBMCs came from more than 8.5 ml fresh peripheral blood. From RNA transcripts, TCR beta CDR3 regions were amplified. Initially, a first-round RT-PCR of the TCR CDR3 employed the HTBI primer set. Each CDR3 protein is one row after TCRdb ran MiXCR on the multiplex PCR reads. The data show a few hundred thousand distinct CDR3 sequences, 15% to 18% seen once. This clonotype was detected only a few times. Its specificity is unknown.

The sequencing input was blood. The chain recombines TRBV4-1 with TRBJ2-1, with 7 bases aligning to TRBD2. The origin of this receptor is a woman aged 25-40 years with Graves' hyperthyroidism. The CDR3 here is CASSQGGRGGQFF. CDR3 coding DNA: TGCGCCAGCAGCCAAGGAGGGAGGGGCGGGCAGTTCTTC.